What follows are 21 T cell receptor beta chains derived from one specimen sequenced in a study of shared clonotypes between healthy human individuals. Measured with immunoSEQ multiplex PCR; TCRdb has only the in-frame clones, and not every one. This sample has roughly 500,000 clones, with roughly 77% found just once. The sample consisted of PBMCs. Receptor source: a woman in her thirties or forties in good health. Some clones in this sample may be carry-over from other donors' samples.

The chain carries TRBV5-1 and TRBJ2-2, with 10 bases aligning to TRBD1. Per germline, CDR1 SGHRS and CDR2 YFSETQ. The CDR3 contains 15 residues. V was pared by 4 bases and J by 7 bases, with 7 bases of the junction left unmatched. The CDR3 bases are TGCGCCAGCAGCCGGGCCGGGACAGGGGACGGGGAGCTGTTTTTT. This sequence encodes CASSRAGTGDGELFF.

This chain joins TRBV7-2 and TRBJ2-7; 9 bases align to TRBD2. Germline V CDR1 and CDR2: SGHTA, FQGNSA. With V trimmed by 1 base and J by 6 bases, 7 bases remained unmatched. The CDR3 runs 15 residues. CDR3 bases: TGTGCCAGCAGCTTAGTGGCTAGCGGGACTTCCGAGCAGTACTTC. It yields the protein CASSLVASGTSEQYF. Drawing the rest from reference TRBV7-2 and TRBJ2-7, the complete variable domain is GAGVSQSPSNKVTEKGKDVELRCDPISGHTALYWYRQSLGQGLEFLIYFQGNSAPDKSGLPSDRFSAERTGGSVSTLTIQRTQQEDSAVYLCASSLVASGTSEQYFGPGTRLTVT.

The V and J genes are TRBV7-2 and TRBJ2-7, with D tentatively TRBD2 (5 bases). This CDR3 spans 14 amino acids. Germline CDR1 and CDR2: SGHTA and FQGNSA. V gave up 1 base and J gave up 9 bases, with 16 bases separating them. Written as DNA, the CDR3 is TGTGCCAGCAGCTTAGAGACGGGCTATAGCGTGCAGTACTTC. Translated, it gives CASSLETGYSVQYF.

V gene TRBV6-5 combines with J gene TRBJ2-3, with 11 bases matching TRBD2. Trimming cost V 0 bases and J 13 bases; bases outside gene matches: 9. Germline V gene lookup returns CDR1 MNHEY and CDR2 SVGAGI. CDR3 length equals 15 residues. CDR3 in amino acids: CASSYSLASGGRKYF. CDR3 bases: TGTGCCAGCAGTTACTCGTTGGCTAGCGGGGGGAGGAAGTATTTT.

The sample holds one count of this clone. This chain joins TRBV6-1 and TRBJ1-4, with D possibly TRBD1 on 5 matching bases. The CDR3 runs to 14 residues. The germline V and J ends were trimmed by 4 bases and 4 bases, with 10 bases remaining between them. CDR1 is MNHNS, CDR2 SASEGT, per germline. This CDR3 reads CASSVGHDNEKLFF. In DNA, the CDR3 is TGTGCCAGCAGTGTAGGACACGATAATGAAAAACTGTTTTTT.

The V call is TRBV5-1, the J call TRBJ1-4, with 9 bases aligning to TRBD1. Trimming removed 2 bases from V and 8 bases from J; junction bases left unmatched: 13. CDR1 and CDR2 from the germline V gene are SGHRS and YFSETQ. CDR3 length: 17 residues. CDR3 bases: TGCGCCAGCAGCTTTGAGGGACAGGGTTTAACGGTCGAAAAACTGTTTTTT. It translates to CASSFEGQGLTVEKLFF. The full variable domain, its missing parts supplied by reference TRBV5-1 and TRBJ1-4, is KAGVTQTPRYLIKTRGQQVTLSCSPISGHRSVSWYQQTPGQGLQFLFEYFSETQRNKGNFPGRFSGRQFSNSRSEMNVSTLELGDSALYLCASSFEGQGLTVEKLFFGSGTQLSVL.

This clone was counted once. The chain is built from TRBV5-1 and TRBJ1-4; D gene unclear. The CDR3 consists of 15 residues. From germline, CDR1 is SGHRS and CDR2 YFSETQ. V was trimmed by 5 bases and J by 3 bases, leaving 14 bases between them. The CDR3 DNA reads TGCGCCAGCAGAAGCACAGTTCCTTCTAATGAAAAACTGTTTTTT. Its protein is CASRSTVPSNEKLFF.

The genes are TRBV2 and TRBJ1-1; D remains ambiguous. Deletions cut 1 base from V and 1 base from J, with 7 bases between. This CDR3 region has 14 residues. Germline V gene sequence: CDR1 SNHLY, CDR2 FYNNEI. For the CDR3, the DNA is TGTGCCAGCAGTGAAGTCAGCTCGAACACTGAAGCTTTCTTT. Protein sequence: CASSEVSSNTEAFF.

The chain uses TRBV7-6 and TRBJ2-7; 8 nucleotides align to TRBD1. This CDR3 contains 13 residues. V lost 4 bases and J lost 8; bases outside the gene matches: 7. Germline assignment: CDR1 SGHVS and CDR2 FNYEAQ. CDR3 sequence: CASSSDDRGKQYF. The CDR3 DNA reads TGTGCCAGCAGCTCCGACGACAGGGGCAAGCAGTACTTC.

This chain connects TRBV2 to TRBJ2-2; D possibly uses TRBD1 or TRBD2 (6 bases each). The V gene's germline CDR1 is SNHLY and CDR2 FYNNEI. Trimming pared 6 bases from V and 7 bases from J, leaving 15 bases between. The CDR3 is made up of 14 amino acids. DNA of the CDR3: TGTGCCAGCAGCTCCCAGGGGAGGAACGGGGAGCTGTTTTTT. Residues: CASSSQGRNGELFF.

This chain joins TRBV28 and TRBJ2-2; D call uncertain. The germline CDR1 and CDR2 sequences are MDHEN and SYDVKM. This CDR3 has 16 amino acids. V lost 4 bases, J lost 4 bases, and 16 bases lay in between. CDR3 loop: CASSSLRLATTGELFF. The CDR3 nucleotides read TGTGCCAGCAGTTCTCTCAGGCTCGCGACCACCGGGGAGCTGTTTTTT.

J is TRBJ2-5 and V is TRBV7-6; 8 bases match TRBD2. With 2 bases clipped from V and 1 base from J, the junction kept 6 bases outside the gene matches. This CDR3 spans 16 amino acids. Germline CDR1 is SGHVS and CDR2 is FNYEAQ. The CDR3, as DNA: TGTGCCAGCAGCTTAAGCCCTAGCGGGTTCCAAGAGACCCAGTACTTC. Translation: CASSLSPSGFQETQYF.

The table lists this clone with a count of one. The chain is built from TRBV4-1 and TRBJ2-7, with a tentative D call TRBD2 (5 bases). The ends were cut back, 0 bases at V and 7 bases at J, with 13 bases in the middle. This CDR3 contains 14 residues. Germline V gene lookup returns CDR1 MGHRA and CDR2 YSYEKL. The DNA of the CDR3 is TGCGCCAGCAGCCAAGATCGGGGAACGAGGGAGCAGTACTTC. This encodes CASSQDRGTREQYF.

This clone was seen a handful of times. This rearrangement joins TRBV27 to TRBJ1-1; the D is unclear. Germline V gene data show CDR1 as MNHEY and CDR2 as SMNVEV (reference sequence). Trimming removed 0 bases from V and 4 bases from J, with 18 bases in between. This CDR3 comprises 17 residues. The CDR3 loop reads CASSLSIGPAGVTEAFF. As DNA, the CDR3 is TGTGCCAGCAGTTTATCGATTGGCCCGGCGGGAGTCACTGAAGCTTTCTTT.

V gene TRBV28 combines with J gene TRBJ2-1; 13 bases fit TRBD2. Losses at the gene ends were 6 bases for V and 7 bases for J; bases not matched to a gene: 3. Looked up from germline, CDR1 is MDHEN and CDR2 is SYDVKM. The CDR3 has 14 residues. The CDR3 region has the DNA TGTGCCAGCAGACTAGCGGGAGGGAGAAATGAGCAGTTCTTC. This sequence encodes CASRLAGGRNEQFF. Full variable domain (remainder filled in from reference TRBV28 and TRBJ2-1): DVKVTQSSRYLVKRTGEKVFLECVQDMDHENMFWYRQDPGLGLRLIYFSYDVKMKEKGDIPEGYSVSREKKERFSLILESASTNQTSMYLCASRLAGGRNEQFFGPGTRLTVL.

As DNA, the CDR3 is TGCGCCAGCAGCTCCCTGGGAACTCAAGAGACCCAGTACTTC. It encodes CASSSLGTQETQYF. The rearrangement links TRBV5-1 to TRBJ2-5; no clear D. Looked up from germline, CDR1 is SGHRS and CDR2 is YFSETQ. V was clipped by 3 bases and J by 2 bases, with 11 bases between them. The CDR3 sequence is 14 residues long.

The genes are TRBV18 and TRBJ2-7, with 7 bases aligning to TRBD1. The CDR3 totals 19 residues. The V gene end was trimmed by 4 bases and the J gene end by 6 bases; junction bases not matched to a gene: 24. Germline CDR1 reads KGHSH; CDR2 reads LQKENI. CDR3 protein: CASSQFQLQGFDYTGEQYF. The DNA of the CDR3 is TGTGCCAGCTCACAATTTCAATTACAGGGGTTCGATTATACGGGCGAGCAGTACTTC.

This clone was counted a single time. The chain carries TRBV29-1 and TRBJ2-7; 8 bases are a match to TRBD1. The CDR3 is made up of 15 amino acids. V trimming: 7 bases; J trimming: 0 bases; junction bases outside the gene matches: 11. Germline CDR1 and CDR2: SQVTM and ANQGSEA. Here the CDR3 reads CSAKEDTGGSYEQYF. In DNA, the CDR3 is TGCAGCGCCAAGGAAGACACAGGGGGCTCCTACGAGCAGTACTTC.

V and J are TRBV13 and TRBJ1-1, with TRBD1 matching 7 bases. Germline CDR1 and CDR2: PRHDT and FYEKMQ (reference sequence). J gave up 5 bases and V 3 bases, and 6 bases lay outside the gene matches. This CDR3 is 14 amino acids long. The CDR3, as DNA: TGTGCCAGCAGCTTTTACAGGGGTGGAACTGAAGCTTTCTTT. The encoded protein is CASSFYRGGTEAFF.

The rearrangement joins TRBV5-4 to TRBJ1-2, with a tentative D call TRBD1 (5 bases). The CDR3 has 13 amino acids. Germline loops: CDR1 SGHNT, CDR2 YYREEE (reference sequence). The germline V and J ends were trimmed by 1 base and 3 bases, with 7 bases remaining between them. CDR3 residues: CASSLWDHYGYTF. CDR3 in DNA: TGTGCCAGCAGCTTGTGGGACCACTATGGCTACACCTTC.

This clone was seen a few times. The genes are TRBV5-1 and TRBJ2-1; D is ambiguous. The germline V gene has CDR1 SGHRS and CDR2 YFSETQ. The CDR3 consists of 14 residues. The V gene lost 0 bases and the J gene lost 7 bases, with 11 bases spanning the gap. The CDR3 DNA reads TGCGCCAGCAGCTTGGTTCCTGGGCAGAATGAGCAGTTCTTC. It yields the protein CASSLVPGQNEQFF.